The next 17 T cell receptor beta chains were all read from a single sample in a study of blood T cell repertoires in COVID-19. Method: immunoSEQ multiplex PCR; TCRdb's copy keeps in-frame clones and lacks some. Among fewer than 200,000 clones, 75% to 90% were seen once, and the ten largest hold roughly 9.2%. Input material: peripheral blood. These receptors came from a woman at least 80 years old with active or convalescent COVID-19.

This chain joins TRBV27 and TRBJ1-2; 7 bases agree with TRBD1. This CDR3 region has 14 residues. Germline V gene sequence: CDR1 MNHEY, CDR2 SMNVEV (reference sequence). After removal of 3 bases from V and 4 bases from J, the junction contained 5 bases not matched to a gene. The CDR3 spells CASSFGQGVYGYTF. The DNA of the CDR3 is TGTGCCAGCAGTTTCGGGCAGGGGGTCTATGGCTACACCTTC.

The V call is TRBV5-1, the J call TRBJ1-1; TRBD1 matches 9 bases. This CDR3 has 16 residues. V lost 4 bases to trimming and J lost 0 bases; unmatched junction nucleotides: 7. Germline CDR1 reads SGHRS; CDR2 reads YFSETQ. The CDR3 spells CASSTGQGIMNTEAFF. Written as DNA, the CDR3 is TGCGCCAGCAGCACGGGACAGGGTATCATGAACACTGAAGCTTTCTTT.

V usage is TRBV18 and J usage is TRBJ1-5; no firm D call. This CDR3 is 16 amino acids long. CDR1 is KGHSH, CDR2 LQKENI, per germline. The V and J ends lost 0 bases and 6 bases respectively, with 15 bases between them. This CDR3 reads CASSPPGVSSGQPQHF. The CDR3 DNA reads as TGTGCCAGCTCACCACCTGGGGTCTCGAGCGGTCAGCCCCAGCATTTT.

This sequence joins TRBV24-1 and TRBJ1-2; 7 bases map to TRBD1. Looked up from germline, CDR1 is KGHDR and CDR2 is SFDVKD. CDR3 length: 16 amino acids. V shed 3 bases, J shed 5 bases, and the junction held 11 bases outside the gene matches. The DNA for the CDR3 is TGTGCCACCAGTGATCTAGAAGGGGGCGACGCTTATGGCTACACCTTC. Protein: CATSDLEGGDAYGYTF.

This clone was counted once. This rearrangement joins TRBV6-2 or TRBV6-3 to TRBJ2-3, with 8 bases aligning to TRBD2. With 5 bases clipped from V and 2 bases from J, the junction kept 15 bases outside the gene matches. The CDR3 has 18 residues. Germline V lookup: CDR1 MNHEY, CDR2 SVGEGT. The CDR3 is CASSPNSLLADYTDTQYF. The DNA for the CDR3 is TGTGCCAGCAGTCCGAATTCCTTACTAGCGGACTACACAGATACGCAGTATTTT.

This rearrangement joins TRBV7-2 to TRBJ1-2, with TRBD1 matching over 12 bases. V was clipped by 4 bases and J by 3 bases; unmatched bases: 12. This CDR3 contains 18 residues. Germline V lookup: CDR1 SGHTA, CDR2 FQGNSA. As DNA, the CDR3 is TGTGCCAGCAGCTCTCAAGGGGGACAGGGGGCGCGGGACTATGGCTACACCTTC. This sequence encodes CASSSQGGQGARDYGYTF.

There are a few counts of this clone. The V gene is TRBV18, the J gene TRBJ1-1; TRBD1 agrees at 7 bases. The CDR3 has 15 residues. Germline CDR1 reads KGHSH; CDR2 reads LQKENI. V lost 1 base to trimming and J lost 0 bases; unmatched junction nucleotides: 2. CDR3 loop: CASSPQTGVNTEAFF. The CDR3 nucleotides are TGTGCCAGCTCACCACAAACAGGGGTGAACACTGAAGCTTTCTTT.

CDR3: CASSFPWDMETYNEQFF. The CDR3 DNA follows: TGTGCCAGCAGCTTCCCTTGGGACATGGAGACCTACAATGAGCAGTTCTTC. The chain joins TRBV11-3 to TRBJ2-1, with a weak D call TRBD1 (6 bases). V shed 3 bases and J shed 2 bases, with 17 bases lying between them. Germline CDR1 is SGHNT and CDR2 is YENEEA. The CDR3 covers 17 residues.

The V and J genes are TRBV5-1 and TRBJ2-3, with 10 bases matching TRBD2. The germline CDR1 and CDR2 sequences are SGHRS and YFSETQ. J lost 5 bases, V lost 2 bases, and 2 bases had no gene match. The CDR3 length is 14 residues. The CDR3, as DNA: TGCGCCAGCAGCTTAACTAGCGGGGAAGATACGCAGTATTTT. The encoded protein is CASSLTSGEDTQYF.

The CDR3 sequence: CASSLDTYLGLATQYF. In DNA, the CDR3 is TGTGCCAGCAGCTTGGACACGTACCTAGGCCTGGCGACCCAGTACTTC. V and J are TRBV5-5 and TRBJ2-5; D unclear. From germline, CDR1 is SGHKS and CDR2 YYEKEE (reference sequence). V dropped 0 bases and J dropped 7 bases, with 19 bases sitting between them. The CDR3 length is 16 residues. The variable domain in full, completed from reference TRBV5-5 and TRBJ2-5, reads DAGVTQSPTHLIKTRGQQVTLRCSPISGHKSVSWYQQVLGQGPQFIFQYYEKEERGRGNFPDRFSARQFPNYSSELNVNALLLGDSALYLCASSLDTYLGLATQYFGPGTRLLVL.

In this sample, this clone turned up a few times. The chain joins TRBV5-8 to TRBJ1-1; D possibly corresponds to TRBD1 (5 bases). The germline CDR1 and CDR2 sequences are SGHTS and YDEGEE. Between the trimmed V and J ends, which lost 1 base and 1 base, there was a span of 14 bases. The CDR3 extends over 16 amino acids. The CDR3 DNA reads TGTGCCAGCAGCTTGCAGGCCGACAGAGCGAACACTGAAGCTTTCTTT. Residues: CASSLQADRANTEAFF.

The chain links TRBV27 to TRBJ1-5, with TRBD1 identical over 9 bases. The CDR3 extends over 17 amino acids. The ends lost 5 bases at V and 2 bases at J; junction bases unmatched: 10. Germline V gene data show CDR1 as MNHEY and CDR2 as SMNVEV (reference sequence). CDR3 in amino acids: CASSPTQGANGNQPQHF. CDR3 sequence (DNA): TGTGCCAGCAGTCCGACACAGGGGGCGAACGGCAATCAGCCCCAGCATTTT.

The chain has TRBV4-1 and TRBJ2-7, with TRBD2 matching over 14 bases. V shed 6 bases and J 6 bases; nucleotides not matched to a gene: 19. Germline V CDR1 and CDR2: MGHRA, YSYEKL. The CDR3 covers 19 residues. CDR3 region: CASSLYGLAGGSQTGEQYF. CDR3 coding DNA: TGCGCCAGCAGTCTTTACGGACTAGCGGGGGGTTCCCAGACCGGCGAGCAGTACTTC.

The chain carries TRBV5-1 and TRBJ1-1, with D maybe TRBD1 (6 bases). The V gene lost 2 bases and the J gene lost 0 bases, with 17 bases spanning the gap. Germline assignment: CDR1 SGHRS and CDR2 YFSETQ. The CDR3 sequence is 17 residues long. The CDR3 sequence: CASSFKQGLNLNTEAFF. CDR3 DNA sequence: TGCGCCAGCAGCTTTAAACAGGGTCTGAATTTGAACACTGAAGCTTTCTTT.

This sequence joins TRBV12-3 or TRBV12-4 and TRBJ1-1; perhaps TRBD1 as D (5 bases). This CDR3 spans 13 amino acids. Trimming removed 5 bases at V and 5 bases at J, with 12 bases between. The DNA for the CDR3 is TGTGCCAGCAGTCCTGGGACTCGGACTGAAGCTTTCTTT. Protein sequence: CASSPGTRTEAFF.

This sequence joins TRBV19 and TRBJ1-6; D uncertain. V lost 3 bases to trimming and J lost 7 bases, with 10 bases between them. CDR3 length: 14 residues. Germline CDR1 and CDR2: LNHDA and SQIVND (reference sequence). The CDR3, as DNA: TGTGCCAGTAGTATGGTCTCAGGAAATTCACCCCTCCACTTT. It yields the protein CASSMVSGNSPLHF.

This sequence joins TRBV5-1 and TRBJ1-6, with a possible D match to TRBD1 (5 bases). This CDR3 contains 15 residues. CDR1 SGHRS and CDR2 YFSETQ come from the germline V gene. V was clipped by 0 bases and J by 7 bases, with 11 bases between them. The CDR3 loop is CASSLDTGGNSPLHF. For the CDR3, the DNA is TGCGCCAGCAGCTTGGACACCGGGGGGAATTCACCCCTCCACTTT.